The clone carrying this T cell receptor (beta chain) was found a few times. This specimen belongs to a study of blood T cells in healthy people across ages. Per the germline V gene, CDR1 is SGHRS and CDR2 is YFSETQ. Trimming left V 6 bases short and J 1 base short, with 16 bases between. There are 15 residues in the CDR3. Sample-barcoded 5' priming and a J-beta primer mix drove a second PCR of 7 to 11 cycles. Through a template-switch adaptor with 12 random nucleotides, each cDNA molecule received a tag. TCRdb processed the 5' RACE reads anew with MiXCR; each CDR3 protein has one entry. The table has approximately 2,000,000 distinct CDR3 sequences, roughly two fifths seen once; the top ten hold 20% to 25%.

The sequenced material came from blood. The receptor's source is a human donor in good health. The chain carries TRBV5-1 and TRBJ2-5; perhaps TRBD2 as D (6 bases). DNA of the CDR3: TGCGCCAGCATCCCCGGGACTCGAGGCCAAGAGACCCAGTACTTC. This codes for CASIPGTRGQETQYF.